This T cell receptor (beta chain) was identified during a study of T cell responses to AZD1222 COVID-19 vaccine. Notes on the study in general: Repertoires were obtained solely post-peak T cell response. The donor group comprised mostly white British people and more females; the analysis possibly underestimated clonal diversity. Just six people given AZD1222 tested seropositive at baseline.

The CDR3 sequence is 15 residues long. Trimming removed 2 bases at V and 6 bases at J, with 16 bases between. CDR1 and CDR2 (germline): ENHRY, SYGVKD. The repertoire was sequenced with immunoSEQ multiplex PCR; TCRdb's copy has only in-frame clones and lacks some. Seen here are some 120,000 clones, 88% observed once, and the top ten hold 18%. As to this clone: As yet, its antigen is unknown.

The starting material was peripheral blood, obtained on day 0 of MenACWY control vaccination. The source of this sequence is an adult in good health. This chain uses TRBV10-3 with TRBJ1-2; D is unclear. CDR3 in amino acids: CAISELGTLRDGYTF. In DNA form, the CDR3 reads TGTGCCATCAGTGAGCTTGGCACTCTGAGGGATGGCTACACCTTC.